This TCR beta chain was identified during a study of shared clonotypes between healthy human individuals. Across the whole study: The people who gave samples were a couple of women and three men aged 18 to 49.

Study-level findings and limits: Shared clonotypes: about 5.3% naive CD4, about 3.5% naive CD8, around 2.4% memory CD4, 0.4% to 0.5% memory CD8.

Points on this clone: Antigen specificity is unknown.

The germline V gene has CDR1 LNHDA and CDR2 SQIVND (reference sequence). There are 13 residues in the CDR3. With V trimmed by 6 bases and J by 2 bases, 3 bases remained unmatched. Libraries were prepared by immunoSEQ multiplex PCR; TCRdb keeps only in-frame clonotypes and omits some of them. The table has approximately 1,000,000 clones, approximately 77% seen once. The source of this sequence is a young man in good health. Some clones in this sample may be carry-over from other donors' samples. The specimen sequenced was memory CD4+ T cells from PBMCs. As for subset: CD45RA-negative fraction. The rearrangement uses TRBV19 and TRBJ2-7; 8 bases fit TRBD1. The CDR3 nucleotides read TGTGCCAGTAGGACAGGGGCCGCCTACGAGCAGTACTTC. This codes for CASRTGAAYEQYF.